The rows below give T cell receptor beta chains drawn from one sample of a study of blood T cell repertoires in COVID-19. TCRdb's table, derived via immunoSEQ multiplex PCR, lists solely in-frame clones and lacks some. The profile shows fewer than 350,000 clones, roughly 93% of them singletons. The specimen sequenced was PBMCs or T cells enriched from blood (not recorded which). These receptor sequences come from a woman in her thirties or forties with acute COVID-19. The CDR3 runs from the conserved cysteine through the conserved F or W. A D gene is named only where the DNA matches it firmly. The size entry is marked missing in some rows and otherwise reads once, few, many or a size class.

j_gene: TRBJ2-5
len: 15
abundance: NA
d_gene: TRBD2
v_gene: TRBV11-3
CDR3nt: TGTGCCAGCAGCTCAGGTGGGGGGGTAGTGGAGACCCAGTACTTC
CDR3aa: CASSSGGGVVETQYF

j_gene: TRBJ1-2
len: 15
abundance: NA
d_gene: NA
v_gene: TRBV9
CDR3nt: TGTGCCAGCAGCGTAGACGGGGGGCGCGGCTATGGCTACACCTTC
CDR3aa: CASSVDGGRGYGYTF

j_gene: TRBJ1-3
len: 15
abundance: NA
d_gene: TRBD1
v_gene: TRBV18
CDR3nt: TGTGCCAGCTCACCCACCACAGGGGGAAGGAACACCATATATTTT
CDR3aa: CASSPTTGGRNTIYF

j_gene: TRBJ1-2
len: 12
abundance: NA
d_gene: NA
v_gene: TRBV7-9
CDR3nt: TGTGCCAGCAGCTTAGTGGGCCAGTTCTACACCTTC
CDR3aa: CASSLVGQFYTF

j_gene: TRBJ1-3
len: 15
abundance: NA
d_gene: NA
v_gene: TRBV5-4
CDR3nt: TGTGCCAGCAGCTTGGCCGGGGGGGCTGGAAACACCATATATTTT
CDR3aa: CASSLAGGAGNTIYF

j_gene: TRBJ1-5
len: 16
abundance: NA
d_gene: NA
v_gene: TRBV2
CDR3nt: TGTGCCAGCAGCCGGGGAGGGGTTCAGGGCAATCAGCCCCAGCATTTT
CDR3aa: CASSRGGVQGNQPQHF

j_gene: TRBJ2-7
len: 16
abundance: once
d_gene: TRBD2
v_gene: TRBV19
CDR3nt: TGTGCCAGTAGTATAGATGGGCGCGGGAGTGACTACGAGCAGTACTTC
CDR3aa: CASSIDGRGSDYEQYF

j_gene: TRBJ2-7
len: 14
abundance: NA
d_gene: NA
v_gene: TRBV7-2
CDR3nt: TGTGCCAGCACCCAGGGGGGGACTAGCTACGAGCAGTACTTC
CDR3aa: CASTQGGTSYEQYF

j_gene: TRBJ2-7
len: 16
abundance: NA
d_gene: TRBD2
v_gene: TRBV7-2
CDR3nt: TGTGCCAGCAGCCCGACTAGCGGGAGAGGTAGGGACGAGCAGTACTTC
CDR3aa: CASSPTSGRGRDEQYF

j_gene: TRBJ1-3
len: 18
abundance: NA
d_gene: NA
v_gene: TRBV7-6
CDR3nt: TGTGCCAGCAGCTTATACCTTCCAGGCAGACAGTCTGGAAACACCATATATTTT
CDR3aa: CASSLYLPGRQSGNTIYF

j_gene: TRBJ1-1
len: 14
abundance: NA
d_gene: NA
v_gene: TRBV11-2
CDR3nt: TGTGCCAGCAGCTTAACCCGAGGAGTTACTGAAGCTTTCTTT
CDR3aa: CASSLTRGVTEAFF

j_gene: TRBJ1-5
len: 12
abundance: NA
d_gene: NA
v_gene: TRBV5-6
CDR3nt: TGTGCCAGCAGCTTGGTAAGCGGGCCCCAGCATTTT
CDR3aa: CASSLVSGPQHF

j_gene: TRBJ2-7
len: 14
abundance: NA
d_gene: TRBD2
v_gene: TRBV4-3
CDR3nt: TGCGCCAGCAGCCATGCTAGCGGAGCCTACGAGCAGTACTTC
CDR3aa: CASSHASGAYEQYF

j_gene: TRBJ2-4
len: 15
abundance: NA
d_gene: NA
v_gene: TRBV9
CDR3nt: TGTGCCAGCAGTGCTGAGGGGGTAGCCAAAAACATTCAGTACTTC
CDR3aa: CASSAEGVAKNIQYF

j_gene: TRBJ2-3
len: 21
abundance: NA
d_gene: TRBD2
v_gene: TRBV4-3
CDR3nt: TGCGCCAGCAGCCATCTCCAAGAGGTAGCGGGAGGGCCCCCGCGTACAGATACGCAGTATTTT
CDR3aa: CASSHLQEVAGGPPRTDTQYF

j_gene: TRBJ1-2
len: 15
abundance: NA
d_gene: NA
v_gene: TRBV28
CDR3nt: TGTGCCAGCTTAAGGGGCAGGGGAGATAACTATGGCTACACCTTC
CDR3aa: CASLRGRGDNYGYTF

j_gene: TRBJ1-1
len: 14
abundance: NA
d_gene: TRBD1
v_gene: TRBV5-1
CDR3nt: TGCGCCAGCAGCGGACAGGGAGGGAACACTGAAGCTTTCTTT
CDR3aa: CASSGQGGNTEAFF

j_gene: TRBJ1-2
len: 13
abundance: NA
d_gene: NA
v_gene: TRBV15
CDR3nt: TGTGCCACCAGCCCAGATACCAACTATGGCTACACCTTC
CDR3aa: CATSPDTNYGYTF

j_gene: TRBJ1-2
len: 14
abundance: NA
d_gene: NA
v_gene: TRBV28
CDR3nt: TGTGCCAGCAGTTTAGGCGGAGGGGTCGAGGGCTACACCTTC
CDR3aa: CASSLGGGVEGYTF

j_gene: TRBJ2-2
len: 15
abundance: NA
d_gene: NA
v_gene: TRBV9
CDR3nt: TGTGCCAGCAGCGCAAGGGGTCACAACACCGGGGAGCTGTTTTTT
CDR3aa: CASSARGHNTGELFF

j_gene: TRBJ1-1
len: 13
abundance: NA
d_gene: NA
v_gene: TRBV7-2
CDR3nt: TGTGCCAGCAGCGCACAGGTGAACACTGAAGCTTTCTTT
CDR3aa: CASSAQVNTEAFF

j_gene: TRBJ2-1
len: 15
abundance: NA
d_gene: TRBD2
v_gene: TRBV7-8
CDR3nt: TGTGCCAGCAGCTTAGGAGCGGGATTGAGGAATGAGCAGTTCTTC
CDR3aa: CASSLGAGLRNEQFF

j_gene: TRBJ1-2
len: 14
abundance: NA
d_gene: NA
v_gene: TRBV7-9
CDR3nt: TGTGCCAGCAGCTTATCCGACAGAGATTTAGGCTACACCTTC
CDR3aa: CASSLSDRDLGYTF

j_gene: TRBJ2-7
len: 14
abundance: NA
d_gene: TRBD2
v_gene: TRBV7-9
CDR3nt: TGTGCCAGCAGCTTAGTAGCGGGGCCCTACGAGCAGTACTTC
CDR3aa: CASSLVAGPYEQYF

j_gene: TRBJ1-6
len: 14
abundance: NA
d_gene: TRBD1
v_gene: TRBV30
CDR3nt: TGTGCCTGGAGTCAGGACAGGAGAAATTCACCCCTCCACTTT
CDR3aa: CAWSQDRRNSPLHF

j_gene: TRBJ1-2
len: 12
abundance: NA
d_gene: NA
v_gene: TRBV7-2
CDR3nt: TGTGCTGAGAGGAGGGAGGCAGATGGCTACACCTTC
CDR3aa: CAERREADGYTF

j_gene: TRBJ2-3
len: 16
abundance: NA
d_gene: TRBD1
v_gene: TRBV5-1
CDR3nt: TGCGCCAGCAGCACCGGACAGGGGGCGATTACAGATACGCAGTATTTT
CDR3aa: CASSTGQGAITDTQYF

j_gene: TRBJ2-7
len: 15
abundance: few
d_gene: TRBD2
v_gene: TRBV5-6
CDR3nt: TGTGCCAGCCGAACTAGCGGGGGTTTCTCCTACGAGCAGTACTTC
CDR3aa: CASRTSGGFSYEQYF